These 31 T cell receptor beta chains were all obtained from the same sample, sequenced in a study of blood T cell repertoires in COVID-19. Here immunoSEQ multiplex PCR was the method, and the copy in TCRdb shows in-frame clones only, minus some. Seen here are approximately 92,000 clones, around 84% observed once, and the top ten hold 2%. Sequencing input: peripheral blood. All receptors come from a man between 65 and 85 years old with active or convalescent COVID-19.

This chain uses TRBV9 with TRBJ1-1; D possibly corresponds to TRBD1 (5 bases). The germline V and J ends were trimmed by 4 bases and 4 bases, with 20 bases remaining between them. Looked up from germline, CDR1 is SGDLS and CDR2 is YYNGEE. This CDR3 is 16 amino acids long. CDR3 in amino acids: CASSPPRRGGGTEAFF. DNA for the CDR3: TGTGCCAGCAGCCCGCCTCGTAGGGGAGGAGGCACTGAAGCTTTCTTT.

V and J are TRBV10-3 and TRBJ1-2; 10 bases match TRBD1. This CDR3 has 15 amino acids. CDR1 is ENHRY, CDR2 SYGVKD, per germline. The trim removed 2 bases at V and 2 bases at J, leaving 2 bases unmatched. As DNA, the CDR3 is TGTGCCATCAGTGAGAGACAGGGGGCGAACTATGGCTACACCTTC. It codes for CAISERQGANYGYTF.

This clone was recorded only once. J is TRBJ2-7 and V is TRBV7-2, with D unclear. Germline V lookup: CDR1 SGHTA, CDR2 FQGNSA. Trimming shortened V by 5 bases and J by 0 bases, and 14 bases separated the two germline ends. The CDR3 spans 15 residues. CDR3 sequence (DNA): TGTGCCAGCAGCGTTCGGTTGATTAGCTCCTACGAGCAGTACTTC. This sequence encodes CASSVRLISSYEQYF.

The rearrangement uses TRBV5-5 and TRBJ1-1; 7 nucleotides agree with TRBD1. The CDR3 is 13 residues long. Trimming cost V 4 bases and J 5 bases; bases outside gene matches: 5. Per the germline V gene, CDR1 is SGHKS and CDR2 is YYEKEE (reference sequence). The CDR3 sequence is CASSLVRGTEAFF. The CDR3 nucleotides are TGTGCCAGCAGCCTCGTCAGGGGGACTGAAGCTTTCTTT. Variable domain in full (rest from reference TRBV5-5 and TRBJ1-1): DAGVTQSPTHLIKTRGQQVTLRCSPISGHKSVSWYQQVLGQGPQFIFQYYEKEERGRGNFPDRFSARQFPNYSSELNVNALLLGDSALYLCASSLVRGTEAFFGQGTRLTVV.

CDR3 DNA sequence: TGTGCCAGCTCACCAGATGGGCTGGGCTCTGGGGCCAACGTCCTGACTTTC. Translating gives CASSPDGLGSGANVLTF. This chain uses TRBV18 with TRBJ2-6, with D unclear. Per the germline V gene, CDR1 is KGHSH and CDR2 is LQKENI. This CDR3 spans 17 amino acids. V lost 2 bases and J lost 0, with 11 bases in between.

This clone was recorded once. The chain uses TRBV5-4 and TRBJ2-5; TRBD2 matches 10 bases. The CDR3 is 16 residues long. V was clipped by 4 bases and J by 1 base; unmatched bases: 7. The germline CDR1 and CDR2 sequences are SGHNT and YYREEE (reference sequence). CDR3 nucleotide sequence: TGTGCCAGCAGCCGCGGTAGCGGGGGGCCCCAAGAGACCCAGTACTTC. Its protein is CASSRGSGGPQETQYF.

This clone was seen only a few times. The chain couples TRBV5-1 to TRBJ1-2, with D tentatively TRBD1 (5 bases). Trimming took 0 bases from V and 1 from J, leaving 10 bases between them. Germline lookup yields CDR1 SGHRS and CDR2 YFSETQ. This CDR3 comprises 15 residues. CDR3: CASSLGFGGNYGYTF. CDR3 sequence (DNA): TGCGCCAGCAGCTTGGGGTTCGGGGGTAACTATGGCTACACCTTC.

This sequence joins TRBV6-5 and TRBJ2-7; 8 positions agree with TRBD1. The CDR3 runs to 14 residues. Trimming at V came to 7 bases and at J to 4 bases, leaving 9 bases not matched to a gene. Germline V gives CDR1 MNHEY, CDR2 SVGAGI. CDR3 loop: CASTQGALGYEQYF. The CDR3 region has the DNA TGTGCCAGCACTCAGGGGGCCCTGGGATACGAGCAGTACTTC.

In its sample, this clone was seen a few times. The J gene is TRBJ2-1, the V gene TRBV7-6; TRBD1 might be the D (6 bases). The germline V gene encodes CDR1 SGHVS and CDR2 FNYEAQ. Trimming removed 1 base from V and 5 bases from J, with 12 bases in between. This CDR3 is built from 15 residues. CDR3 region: CASSLVSGHDNEQFF. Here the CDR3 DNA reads TGTGCCAGCAGCTTAGTATCGGGACATGACAATGAGCAGTTCTTC. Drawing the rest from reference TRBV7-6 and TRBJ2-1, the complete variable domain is GAGVSQSPRYKVTKRGQDVALRCDPISGHVSLYWYRQALGQGPEFLTYFNYEAQQDKSGLPNDRFSAERPEGSISTLTIQRTEQRDSAMYRCASSLVSGHDNEQFFGPGTRLTVL.

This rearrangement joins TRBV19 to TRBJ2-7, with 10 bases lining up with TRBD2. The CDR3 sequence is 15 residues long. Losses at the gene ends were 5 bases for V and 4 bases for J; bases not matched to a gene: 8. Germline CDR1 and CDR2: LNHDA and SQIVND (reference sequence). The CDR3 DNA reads TGTGCCAGTAGTTCAGCGGGGGGGACTTCTTACGAGCAGTACTTC. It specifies CASSSAGGTSYEQYF.

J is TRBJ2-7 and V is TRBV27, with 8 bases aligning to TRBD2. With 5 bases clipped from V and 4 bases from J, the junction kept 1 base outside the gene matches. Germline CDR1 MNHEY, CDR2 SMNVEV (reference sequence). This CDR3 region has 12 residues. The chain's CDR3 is CASSRGGYEQYF. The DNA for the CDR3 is TGTGCCAGCAGTCGGGGGGGATACGAGCAGTACTTC.

CDR3 DNA sequence: TGTGCCAGCAGGACCGGGACAGGGGGGCAAGAGACCCAGTACTTC. Translating it yields CASRTGTGGQETQYF. The V and J genes are TRBV6-5 and TRBJ2-5, with 11 nucleotides matching TRBD1. The junction had 5 bases not matched to a gene; V was cut back by 6 bases and J by 2 bases. The CDR3 length is 15 residues. Germline CDR1 reads MNHEY; CDR2 reads SVGAGI.

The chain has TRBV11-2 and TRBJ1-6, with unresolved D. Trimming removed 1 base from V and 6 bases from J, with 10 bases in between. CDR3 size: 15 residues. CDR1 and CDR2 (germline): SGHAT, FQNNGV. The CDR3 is CASSLVVEPNSPLHF. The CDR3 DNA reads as TGTGCCAGCAGCTTAGTAGTAGAACCTAATTCACCCCTCCACTTT.

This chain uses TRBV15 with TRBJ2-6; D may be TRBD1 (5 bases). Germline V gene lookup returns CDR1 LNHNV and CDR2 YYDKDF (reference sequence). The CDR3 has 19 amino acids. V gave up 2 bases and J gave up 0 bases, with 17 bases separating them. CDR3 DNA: TGTGCCACCAGCAGAAAAGGGGCAGGGTCTCTCTCTGGGGCCAACGTCCTGACTTTC. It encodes CATSRKGAGSLSGANVLTF. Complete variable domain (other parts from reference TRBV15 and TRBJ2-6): DAMVIQNPRYQVTQFGKPVTLSCSQTLNHNVMYWYQQKSSQAPKLLFHYYDKDFNNEADTPDNFQSRRPNTSFCFLDIRSPGLGDTAMYLCATSRKGAGSLSGANVLTFGAGSRLTVL.

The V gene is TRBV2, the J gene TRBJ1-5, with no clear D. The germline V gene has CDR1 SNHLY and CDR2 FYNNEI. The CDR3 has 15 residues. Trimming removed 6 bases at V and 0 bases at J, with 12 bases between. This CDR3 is CASRAGSNSNQPQHF. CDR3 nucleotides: TGTGCCAGCAGAGCCGGTTCGAATAGCAATCAGCCCCAGCATTTT.

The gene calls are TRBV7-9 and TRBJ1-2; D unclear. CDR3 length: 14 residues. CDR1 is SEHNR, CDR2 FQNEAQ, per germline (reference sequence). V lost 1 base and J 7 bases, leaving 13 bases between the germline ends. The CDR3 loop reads CASSLGREVAGYTF. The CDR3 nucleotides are TGTGCCAGCAGCTTAGGTAGGGAGGTGGCTGGCTACACCTTC.

The CDR3 DNA sequence: TGTGCCAGCAGCGTAGTTACAGGGGGCATTGATACGCAGTATTTT. It translates to CASSVVTGGIDTQYF. V is TRBV9 and J is TRBJ2-3, with TRBD1 matching over 9 bases. This CDR3 has 15 amino acids. Trimming cost V 0 bases and J 6 bases; bases outside gene matches: 5. Germline V CDR1 and CDR2: SGDLS, YYNGEE.

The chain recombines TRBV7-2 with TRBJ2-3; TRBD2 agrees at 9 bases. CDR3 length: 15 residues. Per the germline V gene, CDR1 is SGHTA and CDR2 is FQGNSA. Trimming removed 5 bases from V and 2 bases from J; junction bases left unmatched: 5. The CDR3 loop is CASSQSGGFTDTQYF. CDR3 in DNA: TGTGCCAGCAGCCAAAGCGGGGGGTTCACAGATACGCAGTATTTT.

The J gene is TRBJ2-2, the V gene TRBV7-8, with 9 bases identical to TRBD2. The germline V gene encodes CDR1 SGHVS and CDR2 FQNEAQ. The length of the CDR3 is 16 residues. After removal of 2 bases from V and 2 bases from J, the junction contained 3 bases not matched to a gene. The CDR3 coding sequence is TGTGCCAGCAGCTTATTTAGCGGGGGCAACACCGGGGAGCTGTTTTTT. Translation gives CASSLFSGGNTGELFF.

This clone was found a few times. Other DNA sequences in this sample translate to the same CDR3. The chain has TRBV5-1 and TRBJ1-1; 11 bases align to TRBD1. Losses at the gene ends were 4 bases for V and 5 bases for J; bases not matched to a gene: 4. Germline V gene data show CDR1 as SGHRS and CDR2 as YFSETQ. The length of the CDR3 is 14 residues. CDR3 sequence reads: CASSPGTGGTEAFF. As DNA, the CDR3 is TGCGCCAGCAGCCCCGGGACAGGGGGAACTGAAGCTTTCTTT.

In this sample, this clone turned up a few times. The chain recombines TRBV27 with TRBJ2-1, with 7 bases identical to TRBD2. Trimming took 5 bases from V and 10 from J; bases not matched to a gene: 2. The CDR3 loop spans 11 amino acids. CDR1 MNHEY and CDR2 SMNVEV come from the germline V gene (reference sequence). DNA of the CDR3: TGTGCCAGCAGTCTTAGCGGGGAGCAGTTCTTC. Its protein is CASSLSGEQFF.

CDR3 nucleotides: TGTGCCAGCAGCGGGGGGGGCTCTGGCAGCCCCCCGAAAGCTTTCTTT. Amino acid sequence: CASSGGGSGSPPKAFF. The genes are TRBV9 and TRBJ1-1; the D gene is possibly TRBD1 (6 bases). The V gene's germline CDR1 is SGDLS and CDR2 YYNGEE. The CDR3 totals 16 residues. Between the trimmed V and J ends, which lost 3 bases and 9 bases, there was a span of 24 bases.

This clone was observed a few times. The CDR3 sequence: CASSERFWGQGKRVGNQPQHF. The DNA for the CDR3 is TGTGCCAGCAGTGAAAGGTTCTGGGGACAGGGAAAACGCGTTGGCAATCAGCCCCAGCATTTT. This chain connects TRBV6-1 to TRBJ1-5; 9 bases align to TRBD1. CDR1 MNHNS and CDR2 SASEGT come from the germline V gene. Trimming cost V 2 bases and J 2 bases; bases outside gene matches: 19. This CDR3 contains 21 residues.

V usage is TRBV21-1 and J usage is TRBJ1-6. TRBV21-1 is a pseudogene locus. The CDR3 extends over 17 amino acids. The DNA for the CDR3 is TGTGCCAGCAGCAAAGCGCGCAGGGAGGGGGGTAATTCACCCCTCCACTTT. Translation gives CASSKARREGGNSPLHF.

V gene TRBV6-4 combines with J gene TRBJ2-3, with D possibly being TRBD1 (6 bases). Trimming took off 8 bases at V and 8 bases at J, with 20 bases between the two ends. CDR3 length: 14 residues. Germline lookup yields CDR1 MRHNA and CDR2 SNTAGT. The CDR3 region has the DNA TGTGCCAGCGCAGCCGGGACATCTCACGGTACGCAGTATTTT. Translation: CASAAGTSHGTQYF.

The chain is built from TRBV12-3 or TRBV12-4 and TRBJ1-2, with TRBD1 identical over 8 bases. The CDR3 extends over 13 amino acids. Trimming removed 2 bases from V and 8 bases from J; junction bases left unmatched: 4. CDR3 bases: TGTGCCAGCAGTTTACAGGGGGCGGGAGGCTACACCTTC. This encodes CASSLQGAGGYTF.

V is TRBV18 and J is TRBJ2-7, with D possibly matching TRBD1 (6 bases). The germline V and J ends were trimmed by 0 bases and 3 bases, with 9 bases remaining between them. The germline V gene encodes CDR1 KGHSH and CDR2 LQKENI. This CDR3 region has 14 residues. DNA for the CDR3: TGTGCCAGCTCACCACCGCCCAGGGGCTACGAGCAGTACTTC. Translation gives CASSPPPRGYEQYF.

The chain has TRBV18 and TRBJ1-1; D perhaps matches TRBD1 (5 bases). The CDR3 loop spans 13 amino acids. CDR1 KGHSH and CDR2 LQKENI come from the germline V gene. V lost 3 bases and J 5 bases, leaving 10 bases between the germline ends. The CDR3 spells CASSPDTGTEAFF. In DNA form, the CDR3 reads TGTGCCAGCTCACCTGACACAGGAACTGAAGCTTTCTTT.

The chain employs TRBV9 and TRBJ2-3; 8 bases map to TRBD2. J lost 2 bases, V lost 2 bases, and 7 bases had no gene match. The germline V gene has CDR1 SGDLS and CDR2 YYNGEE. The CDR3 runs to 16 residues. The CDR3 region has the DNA TGTGCCAGCAGCGTCCCGCGGGGGGTCGCCACAGATACGCAGTATTTT. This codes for CASSVPRGVATDTQYF.

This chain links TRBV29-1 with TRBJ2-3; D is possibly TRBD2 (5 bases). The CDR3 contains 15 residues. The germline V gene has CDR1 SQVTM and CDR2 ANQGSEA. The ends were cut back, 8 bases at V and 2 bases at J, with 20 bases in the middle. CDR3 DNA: TGCAGCTTTCGCGGACTCTCAGACTACACAGATACGCAGTATTTT. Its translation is CSFRGLSDYTDTQYF.

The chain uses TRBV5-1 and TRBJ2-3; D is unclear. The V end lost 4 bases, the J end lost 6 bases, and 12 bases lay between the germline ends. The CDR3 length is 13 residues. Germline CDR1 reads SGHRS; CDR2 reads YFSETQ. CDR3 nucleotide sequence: TGCGCCAGCAGCCCCCCTCCGTCGGATACGCAGTATTTT. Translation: CASSPPPSDTQYF.